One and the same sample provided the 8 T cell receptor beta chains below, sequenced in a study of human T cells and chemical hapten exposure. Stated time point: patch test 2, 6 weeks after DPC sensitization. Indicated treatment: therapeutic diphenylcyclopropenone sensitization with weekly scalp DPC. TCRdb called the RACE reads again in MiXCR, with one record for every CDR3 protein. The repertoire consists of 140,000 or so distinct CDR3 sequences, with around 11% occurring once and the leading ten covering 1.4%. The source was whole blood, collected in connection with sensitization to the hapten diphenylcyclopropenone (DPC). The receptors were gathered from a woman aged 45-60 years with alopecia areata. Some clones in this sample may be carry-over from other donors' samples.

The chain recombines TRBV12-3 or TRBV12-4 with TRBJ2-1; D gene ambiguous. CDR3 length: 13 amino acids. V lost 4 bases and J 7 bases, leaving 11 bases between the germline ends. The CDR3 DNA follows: TGTGCCAGCAGTTCCCGGACCCTTAATGAGCAGTTCTTC. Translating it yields CASSSRTLNEQFF.

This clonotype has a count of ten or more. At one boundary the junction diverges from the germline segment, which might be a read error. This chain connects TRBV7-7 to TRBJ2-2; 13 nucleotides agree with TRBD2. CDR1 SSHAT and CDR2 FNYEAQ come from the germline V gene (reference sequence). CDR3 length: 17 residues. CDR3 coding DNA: TGTGCTAGCACCTCGTGGACTAGCGGGAGTCGGACCGGGGAGCTGTTTTTT. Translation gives CASTSWTSGSRTGELFF.

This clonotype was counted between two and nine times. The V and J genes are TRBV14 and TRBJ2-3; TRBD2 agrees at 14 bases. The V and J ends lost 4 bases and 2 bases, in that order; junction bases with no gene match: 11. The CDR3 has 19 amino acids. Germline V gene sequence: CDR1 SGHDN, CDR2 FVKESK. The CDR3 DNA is TGTGCCAGCAGCCCCGGGACAGGACTAGCGGGAGGACTCACAGATACGCAGTATTTT. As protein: CASSPGTGLAGGLTDTQYF.

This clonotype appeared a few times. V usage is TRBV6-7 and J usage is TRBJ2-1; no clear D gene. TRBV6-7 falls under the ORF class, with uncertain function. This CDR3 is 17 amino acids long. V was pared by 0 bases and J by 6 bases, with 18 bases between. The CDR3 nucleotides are TGTGCCAGCAGTTACTCGATGTCCAGGAAAAAAAGCAATGAGCAGTTCTTC. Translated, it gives CASSYSMSRKKSNEQFF.

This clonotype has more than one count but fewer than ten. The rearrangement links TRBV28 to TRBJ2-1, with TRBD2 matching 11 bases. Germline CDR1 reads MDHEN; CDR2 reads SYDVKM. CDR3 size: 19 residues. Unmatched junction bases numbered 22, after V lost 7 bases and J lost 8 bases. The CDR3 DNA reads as TGTGCCAGCACAGGGGATATGGACTCGACTAGCGGGAAATCATATGAGCAGTTCTTC. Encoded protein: CASTGDMDSTSGKSYEQFF. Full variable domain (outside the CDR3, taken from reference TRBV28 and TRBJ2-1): DVKVTQSSRYLVKRTGEKVFLECVQDMDHENMFWYRQDPGLGLRLIYFSYDVKMKEKGDIPEGYSVSREKKERFSLILESASTNQTSMYLCASTGDMDSTSGKSYEQFFGPGTRLTVL.

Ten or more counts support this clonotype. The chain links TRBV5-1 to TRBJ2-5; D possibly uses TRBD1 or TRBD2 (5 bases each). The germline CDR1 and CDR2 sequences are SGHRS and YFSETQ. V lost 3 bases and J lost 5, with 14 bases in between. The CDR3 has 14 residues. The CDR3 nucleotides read TGCGCCAGCAGCTCCGGCGAGGGGTTGGAGACCCAGTACTTC. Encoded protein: CASSSGEGLETQYF.

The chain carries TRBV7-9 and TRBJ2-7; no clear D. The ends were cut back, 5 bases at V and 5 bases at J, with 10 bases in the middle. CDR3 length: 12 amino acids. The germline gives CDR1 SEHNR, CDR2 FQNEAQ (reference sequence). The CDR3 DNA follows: TGTGCCAGCAGCCTAGGGATACACGAGCAGTACTTC. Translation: CASSLGIHEQYF.

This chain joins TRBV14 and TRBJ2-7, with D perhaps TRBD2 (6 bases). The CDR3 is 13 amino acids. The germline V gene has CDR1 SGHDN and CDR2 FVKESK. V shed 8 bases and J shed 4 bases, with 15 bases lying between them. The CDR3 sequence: CASGTGVGYEQYF. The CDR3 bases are TGTGCCAGCGGAACGGGAGTCGGGTACGAGCAGTACTTC.